The 19 T cell receptor beta chains given below trace back to one sample, sequenced in a study of blood T cell repertoires in COVID-19. Produced via immunoSEQ multiplex PCR; TCRdb's table is partial and in-frame only. The sample includes about 75,000 clones, more than 70% of them seen just once. The source material was peripheral blood. Every receptor here comes from a human donor in a cohort sampled during active COVID-19.

V and J are TRBV7-9 and TRBJ2-1, with TRBD1 matching 10 bases. V lost 5 bases and J lost 6; bases outside the gene matches: 4. Looked up from germline, CDR1 is SEHNR and CDR2 is FQNEAQ (reference sequence). The CDR3 runs to 14 residues. The CDR3 here is CASSLWTGGNEQFF. CDR3 DNA: TGTGCCAGCAGCCTATGGACAGGGGGCAATGAGCAGTTCTTC.

This chain connects TRBV6-6 to TRBJ1-2, with D possibly being TRBD1 (6 bases). The CDR3 is 16 residues long. Germline lookup yields CDR1 MNHNY and CDR2 SVGAGI (reference sequence). The V and J ends lost 8 bases and 8 bases respectively, with 27 bases between them. CDR3 coding DNA: TGTGCCAGCTCCCGGGGCAGGGGCGGTCCTATATGGGGCTACACCTTC. It yields the protein CASSRGRGGPIWGYTF.

The chain recombines TRBV4-3 with TRBJ2-3; TRBD2 agrees at 8 bases. The CDR3 has 15 residues. V gave up 0 bases and J gave up 7 bases; unmatched junction bases: 6. Per germline, CDR1 LGHNA and CDR2 YSLEER. The CDR3 reads CASSQEGTRRHTQYF. In DNA, the CDR3 is TGCGCCAGCAGCCAAGAAGGGACTAGGAGACATACGCAGTATTTT.

The J gene is TRBJ1-2, the V gene TRBV27; D is uncertain. CDR1 is MNHEY, CDR2 SMNVEV, per germline (reference sequence). The CDR3 sequence is 13 residues long. V shed 5 bases and J shed 4 bases, with 11 bases lying between them. CDR3 coding DNA: TGTGCCAGCAGTAAAAGAGGGTTCTATGGCTACACCTTC. The encoded protein is CASSKRGFYGYTF.

The V call is TRBV10-1, the J call TRBJ1-2; TRBD1 aligns across 7 bases. The CDR3 loop spans 16 amino acids. Germline assignment: CDR1 WNHNN and CDR2 SYGVQD (reference sequence). After removal of 5 bases from V and 4 bases from J, the junction contained 13 bases not matched to a gene. The CDR3 protein is CASSPFRDRIFYGYTF. The CDR3 DNA reads as TGCGCCAGCAGTCCCTTCCGGGACAGAATTTTCTATGGCTACACCTTC.

This clone occurred many times. The chain uses TRBV9 and TRBJ1-1, with D possibly matching TRBD1 (6 bases). There are 16 residues in the CDR3. Germline values: CDR1 SGDLS, CDR2 YYNGEE. V lost 4 bases, J lost 1 base, and 17 bases lay in between. In DNA form, the CDR3 reads TGTGCCAGCAGCCCCCTAGGTCAGGGGCGGAACACTGAAGCTTTCTTT. This sequence encodes CASSPLGQGRNTEAFF.

As regards this clone: This sample also contains other DNA sequences that code for the same CDR3. This sequence joins TRBV3-1 (or the pseudogene TRBV3-2) and TRBJ2-1; 9 nucleotides line up with TRBD2. Trimming removed 0 bases from V and 0 bases from J; junction bases left unmatched: 6. The CDR3 consists of 18 residues. Looked up from germline, CDR1 is LGHDT and CDR2 is YNNKEL (reference sequence). In DNA, the CDR3 is TGTGCCAGCAGCCAAGACGGGACTAGCTTGAGCTCCTACAATGAGCAGTTCTTC. Protein sequence: CASSQDGTSLSSYNEQFF.

The chain joins TRBV20-1 to TRBJ1-6; D is unclear. Germline V gene sequence: CDR1 DFQATT, CDR2 SNEGSKA (reference sequence). The CDR3 totals 15 residues. V was clipped by 3 bases and J by 0 bases, with 9 bases between them. CDR3 nucleotide sequence: TGCAGTGCTAGTACCGGGAGCTCCTATAATTCACCCCTCCACTTT. As protein: CSASTGSSYNSPLHF.

This rearrangement joins TRBV6-5 to TRBJ2-7; no definite D call. The CDR3 runs 14 residues. Germline V CDR1 and CDR2: MNHEY, SVGAGI. The ends were cut back, 6 bases at V and 7 bases at J, with 19 bases in the middle. The DNA of the CDR3 is TGTGCCAGCAGATTCGACCATTTGAGGATGGAGCAGTACTTC. This sequence encodes CASRFDHLRMEQYF.

The CDR3 DNA reads as TGCGCCAGCAGGCCGGAGTCCAGCTCCTACAATGAGCAGTTCTTC. It yields the protein CASRPESSSYNEQFF. The chain carries TRBV10-1 and TRBJ2-1; D not certain. The CDR3 consists of 15 residues. V lost 6 bases and J lost 0, with 12 bases in between. Germline V gene lookup returns CDR1 WNHNN and CDR2 SYGVQD (reference sequence).

The chain has TRBV7-9 and TRBJ1-2, with D unresolved. CDR1 and CDR2 (germline): SEHNR, FQNEAQ (reference sequence). V was clipped by 5 bases and J by 1 base, with 5 bases between them. The CDR3 has 12 amino acids. This CDR3 is CASSSINYGYTF. CDR3 DNA: TGTGCCAGCAGCAGCATTAACTATGGCTACACCTTC.

The gene calls are TRBV6-6 and TRBJ1-1; a possible D gene is TRBD1 (6 bases). Germline lookup yields CDR1 MNHNY and CDR2 SVGAGI (reference sequence). V was trimmed by 5 bases and J by 0 bases, leaving 16 bases between them. There are 16 residues in the CDR3. CDR3 DNA: TGTGCCAGCAGTAACCTGCAGGGGCGGGTGAACACTGAAGCTTTCTTT. Its protein is CASSNLQGRVNTEAFF.

The chain has TRBV27 and TRBJ1-5; 8 bases are shared with TRBD1. CDR3 size: 15 residues. The junction had 8 bases not matched to a gene; V was cut back by 6 bases and J by 4 bases. Germline assignment: CDR1 MNHEY and CDR2 SMNVEV (reference sequence). CDR3 DNA sequence: TGTGCCAGCAGATTGGACAGGGCCATAAATCAGCCCCAGCATTTT. It yields the protein CASRLDRAINQPQHF.

The chain uses TRBV2 and TRBJ2-1; 8 positions agree with TRBD2. This CDR3 has 15 residues. Germline CDR1 reads SNHLY; CDR2 reads FYNNEI. Losses at the gene ends were 6 bases for V and 2 bases for J; bases not matched to a gene: 6. The CDR3 spells CASRSGGGTYNEQFF. The CDR3, as DNA: TGTGCCAGCAGGTCCGGGGGGGGGACCTACAATGAGCAGTTCTTC.

This sequence joins TRBV10-2 and TRBJ1-1; no clear D. Trimming took 2 bases from V and 0 from J, leaving 19 bases between them. CDR3 length: 18 amino acids. Germline V gene lookup returns CDR1 WSHSY and CDR2 SAAADI. The DNA of the CDR3 is TGCGCCAGCAGTGAGGGTGGCAGTCTTACAAGTATGAACACTGAAGCTTTCTTT. As protein: CASSEGGSLTSMNTEAFF.

The chain links TRBV5-4 to TRBJ1-5; D uncertain. This CDR3 region has 15 residues. Germline loops: CDR1 SGHNT, CDR2 YYREEE (reference sequence). The ends were cut back, 5 bases at V and 1 base at J, with 13 bases in the middle. The chain's CDR3 is CASSSGGRSNQPQHF. The CDR3, as DNA: TGTGCCAGCAGTTCCGGAGGCCGGAGCAATCAGCCCCAGCATTTT.

The J gene is TRBJ2-3, the V gene TRBV14; the D gene is possibly TRBD2 (6 bases). This CDR3 is built from 16 residues. Trimming stripped 1 base from V and 6 bases from J, with 17 bases between. The V gene's germline CDR1 is SGHDN and CDR2 FVKESK. The CDR3 region has the DNA TGTGCCAGCAGCCAAGCGCTAGCGCGAATCACGGATACGCAGTATTTT. This encodes CASSQALARITDTQYF.

The V call is TRBV10-1, the J call TRBJ2-4; perhaps TRBD2 as D (6 bases). V lost 7 bases and J 0 bases, leaving 13 bases between the germline ends. Per germline, CDR1 WNHNN and CDR2 SYGVQD (reference sequence). The CDR3 is 15 amino acids. The chain's CDR3 is CASIIADQAKNIQYF. In nucleotides, the CDR3 is TGCGCCAGCATTATAGCGGACCAAGCCAAAAACATTCAGTACTTC.

This chain links TRBV7-9 with TRBJ2-3; TRBD2 aligns across 14 bases. CDR3 size: 18 residues. Per germline, CDR1 SEHNR and CDR2 FQNEAQ (reference sequence). V lost 5 bases and J lost 2; bases outside the gene matches: 9. The CDR3, as DNA: TGTGCCAGCAGCGCAAAAGGACTAGCGGGGGGTTCCACAGATACGCAGTATTTT. The encoded protein is CASSAKGLAGGSTDTQYF. The whole variable domain, remainder taken from reference TRBV7-9 and TRBJ2-3, is DTGVSQNPRHKITKRGQNVTFRCDPISEHNRLYWYRQTLGQGPEFLTYFQNEAQLEKSRLLSDRFSAERPKGSFSTLEIQRTEQGDSAMYLCASSAKGLAGGSTDTQYFGPGTRLTVL.